This TCR beta chain was captured by sequencing in a study of Graves' ophthalmopathy and Graves' hyperthyroidism. This clonotype was observed many times. Antigen specificity is unknown. Amplification of TCR beta CDR3 regions used RNA transcripts. An initial RT-PCR round employing HTBI primers preceded a second-round multiplex PCR. MiXCR was run by TCRdb on the multiplex PCR reads, yielding one entry per CDR3 protein. The sample contains roughly 420,000 distinct CDR3 sequences, roughly 21% of which appear only once. The J segment lost 0 bases and the V segment lost 0 bases, leaving 1 base of the junction unmatched. The CDR3 sequence is 16 residues long. The germline CDR1 and CDR2 sequences are ENHRY and SYGVKD. Study results and caveats: Most expanded clonotypes in thyroid above 0.001 frequency also showed up in blood.

The chain links TRBV10-3 to TRBJ2-2; 7 bases fit TRBD1. The origin of this receptor is a young woman with stable Graves' hyperthyroidism. The sample was peripheral blood. CDR3 region: CAISESGTANTGELFF. CDR3 DNA: TGTGCCATCAGTGAGTCGGGGACAGCGAACACCGGGGAGCTGTTTTTT.